These 13 T cell receptor beta chains came from one sample sequenced in a study of human T cells and chemical hapten exposure. TCRdb independently ran MiXCR on the RACE reads; one entry per CDR3 protein. This sample has about 270,000 distinct CDR3 sequences, with approximately 7.5% found just once. Time point described: pre-sensitization, week 0. Treatment meaning: therapeutic diphenylcyclopropenone sensitization with weekly scalp DPC. The specimen comprised whole blood, sampled in connection with sensitization to the hapten diphenylcyclopropenone (DPC). These receptor sequences come from a man in his late teens or twenties with alopecia areata. Some clones in this sample may be carry-over from other donors' samples.

This clonotype was detected many times. The chain combines TRBV7-2 with TRBJ2-3, with D tentatively TRBD1 (5 bases). The CDR3 contains 16 residues. V gave up 7 bases and J gave up 2 bases, with 19 bases separating them. Per germline, CDR1 SGHTA and CDR2 FQGNSA. The CDR3, as DNA: TGTGCCAGCATCTCGAACAGGATCCCCACCACAGATACGCAGTATTTT. Amino acid sequence: CASISNRIPTTDTQYF.

This clonotype was detected only a few times. The chain couples TRBV6-1 to TRBJ2-7, with D perhaps matching TRBD1 (6 bases). Deletions cut 8 bases from V and 0 bases from J, with 17 bases between. CDR1 is MNHNS, CDR2 SASEGT, per germline. The CDR3 is 15 amino acids. The CDR3 loop reads CASGTGTFLSYEQYV. Written as DNA, the CDR3 is TGTGCCAGCGGCACCGGGACATTCCTCTCCTACGAGCAGTACGTC.

The chain employs TRBV7-7 and TRBJ2-5, with TRBD2 as a possible D gene (6 bases). Germline CDR1 reads SSHAT; CDR2 reads FNYEAQ (reference sequence). Trimming left V 1 base short and J 3 bases short, with 9 bases between. CDR3 length: 14 amino acids. CDR3 loop: CASSLVGGEETQYF. The CDR3 bases are TGTGCCAGCAGCTTAGTTGGCGGGGAAGAGACCCAGTACTTC.

In its sample, this clonotype was seen a few times. The gene calls are TRBV2 and TRBJ1-5; D possibly corresponds to TRBD1 (5 bases). Germline CDR1 reads SNHLY; CDR2 reads FYNNEI. Trimming took 3 bases from V and 5 from J, leaving 14 bases between them. The CDR3 runs 15 residues. This chain's CDR3 is CASSDLGVGYQPQHF. In DNA, the CDR3 is TGTGCCAGCAGTGATTTAGGGGTCGGTTATCAGCCCCAGCATTTT. Full variable domain (rest looked up from reference TRBV2 and TRBJ1-5): EPEVTQTPSHQVTQMGQEVILRCVPISNHLYFYWYRQILGQKVEFLVSFYNNEISEKSEIFDDQFSVERPDGSNFTLKIRSTKLEDSAMYFCASSDLGVGYQPQHFGDGTRLSIL.

This clonotype was observed a few times. The V and J genes are TRBV9 and TRBJ2-7; TRBD1 matches at 9 bases. With 2 bases clipped from V and 10 bases from J, the junction kept 10 bases outside the gene matches. Germline V gives CDR1 SGDLS, CDR2 YYNGEE. This CDR3 region has 14 residues. CDR3 nucleotide sequence: TGTGCCAGCAGCGTCGACAGGGGGGTAAGCGAACAGTACTTC. It specifies CASSVDRGVSEQYF.

This clonotype was observed at least ten times. The chain has TRBV29-1 and TRBJ2-3; a possible D gene is TRBD2 (5 bases). Germline V gene sequence: CDR1 SQVTM, CDR2 ANQGSEA. The germline V and J ends were trimmed by 3 bases and 1 base, with 14 bases remaining between them. This CDR3 spans 15 amino acids. The DNA of the CDR3 is TGCAGCGTTGAGATTCCGGGGTGGGGCACAGATACGCAGTATTTT. Protein sequence: CSVEIPGWGTDTQYF.

This clonotype was detected ten times or more. The chain joins TRBV28 to TRBJ2-7, with D tentatively TRBD2 (6 bases). The CDR3 runs to 15 residues. Germline CDR1 MDHEN, CDR2 SYDVKM. Between the trimmed V and J ends, which lost 6 bases and 2 bases, there was a span of 17 bases. The CDR3 nucleotides read TGTGCCAGCAGCCCGAGGGCGGAGGGAACCTACGAGCAGTACTTC. This translates into CASSPRAEGTYEQYF.

This clonotype has a count of ten or more. The CDR3 DNA sequence: TGTGCCAGCAGTTCCTCAGGGGTCGATACGCAGTATTTT. Translation: CASSSSGVDTQYF. The chain joins TRBV12-3 or TRBV12-4 to TRBJ2-3; maybe TRBD1 (6 bases). The CDR3 has 13 amino acids. Trimming cost V 4 bases and J 6 bases, with 11 bases left between them.

There are a few counts of this clonotype. The V call is TRBV7-2, the J call TRBJ1-5; D perhaps matches TRBD1 (6 bases). Germline CDR1 and CDR2: SGHTA and FQGNSA. This CDR3 comprises 14 residues. V lost 5 bases and J 9 bases, leaving 17 bases between the germline ends. CDR3 bases: TGTGCCAGCAGCAACCCGGGGGCCGGGCGGCCCCAGCATTTT. Amino acids: CASSNPGAGRPQHF.

The genes are TRBV6-2 or TRBV6-3 and TRBJ1-5; possible D gene TRBD1, 5 bases. V gave up 0 bases and J gave up 0 bases, with 15 bases separating them. The CDR3 sequence is 18 residues long. CDR1 MNHEY and CDR2 SVGEGT come from the germline V gene. The CDR3 sequence: CASSYSPGLTNSNQPQHF. CDR3 bases: TGTGCCAGCAGTTACTCGCCAGGGCTGACGAATAGCAATCAGCCCCAGCATTTT.

The chain joins TRBV4-1 to TRBJ1-5, with 9 bases identical to TRBD1. Germline V gene data show CDR1 as MGHRA and CDR2 as YSYEKL. The CDR3 runs to 15 residues. The J segment lost 4 bases and the V segment lost 4 bases, leaving 5 bases of the junction unmatched. CDR3 DNA sequence: TGCGCCAGCAGCCCTACAGGGGGCTGGAATCAGCCCCAGCATTTT. As protein: CASSPTGGWNQPQHF.

The chain employs TRBV20-1 and TRBJ1-4; perhaps TRBD1 as D (5 bases). The CDR3 length is 15 residues. Germline assignment: CDR1 DFQATT and CDR2 SNEGSKA (reference sequence). V lost 0 bases and J lost 7, with 15 bases in between. CDR3 in amino acids: CSARERIRVGEKLFF. The CDR3 nucleotides are TGCAGTGCTAGAGAAAGAATCAGGGTGGGTGAAAAACTGTTTTTT.

This clonotype has at least ten counts. The J gene is TRBJ1-5, the V gene TRBV27; 7 nucleotides agree with TRBD1. The CDR3 loop spans 19 amino acids. The V and J ends lost 3 bases and 0 bases, in that order; junction bases with no gene match: 14. The germline V gene has CDR1 MNHEY and CDR2 SMNVEV (reference sequence). The CDR3 sequence: CASSLGITGASSSNQPQHF. The CDR3 nucleotides read TGTGCCAGCAGTTTGGGCATCACAGGGGCCTCTAGTAGCAATCAGCCCCAGCATTTT.